Sequencing of this T cell receptor beta chain was carried out in a study of response to subunit inactivated influenza vaccine. Study-wide points: That few new T cells are recruited by each seasonal influenza vaccination was the authors' suggestion.

To note about this clonotype: Its antigen is unknown.

The length of the CDR3 is 15 residues. Germline CDR1 reads KGHSH; CDR2 reads LQKENI. V was shortened by 3 bases and J by 4 bases, with 15 bases between the two germline ends. MiXCR was run by TCRdb on the RT-PCR reads, yielding one entry per CDR3 protein. The sample includes under 800,000 distinct CDR3 sequences, around 14% of them seen just once. Sequenced material: PBMCs from blood, taken around two weeks before vaccination. The V gene is TRBV18, the J gene TRBJ1-2; TRBD1 might be the D (5 bases). This sequence was found in a man between 45 and 60 years old who received an inactivated influenza vaccine. CDR3 sequence (DNA): TGTGCCAGCTCACCCCCGGGACGGACCCTCTATGGCTACACCTTC. It is translated as CASSPPGRTLYGYTF.